One and the same sample provided the 10 T cell receptor beta chains below, sequenced in a study of cytomegalovirus exposure and HLA in healthy donors. The PCR made use of 60 Vbeta and 13 Jbeta primers. Only in-frame clones appear in the TCRdb table, and some are missing; sequencing was by immunoSEQ multiplex PCR. The sample includes a few hundred thousand clones, about 80% seen only once; the top ten take less than 0.4%. The sequencing sample was made of PBMCs. Every receptor here comes from a girl aged 2 to 9 in good health and CMV-seronegative.

This clone was observed a single time. At one boundary the junction diverges from the germline segment, which might be a read error. V is TRBV7-9 and J is TRBJ2-1, with TRBD2 matching 15 bases. The CDR3 loop spans 16 amino acids. Germline V lookup: CDR1 SEHNR, CDR2 FQNEAQ (reference sequence). CDR3 in amino acids: CSSSSGLAGGPDEQFF. The CDR3 bases are TGTTCCAGCAGCTCCGGACTAGCGGGAGGGCCGGATGAGCAGTTCTTC.

DNA for the CDR3: TGCGCCAGCAGCTTGTTCACAGGGGATACCTACGAGCAGTACTTC. The encoded protein is CASSLFTGDTYEQYF. This chain connects TRBV5-1 to TRBJ2-7; 7 bases are a match to TRBD1. CDR1 and CDR2 (germline): SGHRS, YFSETQ. The CDR3 consists of 15 residues. The junction had 6 bases not matched to a gene; V was cut back by 1 base and J by 2 bases. Full variable domain (missing parts from reference TRBV5-1 and TRBJ2-7): KAGVTQTPRYLIKTRGQQVTLSCSPISGHRSVSWYQQTPGQGLQFLFEYFSETQRNKGNFPGRFSGRQFSNSRSEMNVSTLELGDSALYLCASSLFTGDTYEQYFGPGTRLTVT.

The genes are TRBV18 and TRBJ2-3, with 15 bases identical to TRBD2. The CDR3 is 17 residues long. The germline CDR1 and CDR2 sequences are KGHSH and LQKENI. V shed 0 bases and J 6 bases; nucleotides not matched to a gene: 4. The CDR3 DNA follows: TGTGCCAGCTCACCACCGGGACTAGCGGGAGGTAGTGATACGCAGTATTTT. Translation gives CASSPPGLAGGSDTQYF.

This chain joins TRBV10-3 and TRBJ2-7, with 7 bases aligning to TRBD1. There are 14 residues in the CDR3. V lost 4 bases, J lost 1 base, and 4 bases stayed unmatched. CDR1 and CDR2 from the germline V gene are ENHRY and SYGVKD. CDR3: CAISGVGQSYEQYF. CDR3 sequence (DNA): TGTGCCATCAGTGGAGTGGGACAGTCCTACGAGCAGTACTTC.

This sequence joins TRBV28 and TRBJ1-6, with 7 bases that match TRBD1. The CDR3 contains 15 residues. V lost 9 bases and J lost 1; bases outside the gene matches: 6. Germline loops: CDR1 MDHEN, CDR2 SYDVKM. CDR3 in amino acids: CASAGGSSYNSPLHF. The CDR3 nucleotides read TGTGCCAGTGCAGGGGGTAGTTCCTATAATTCACCCCTCCACTTT.

The V and J genes are TRBV27 and TRBJ1-6, with 10 bases fitting TRBD1. CDR1 MNHEY and CDR2 SMNVEV come from the germline V gene (reference sequence). The CDR3 is 14 residues long. The V segment lost 6 bases and the J segment 9 bases; nucleotides outside the gene matches: 5. The DNA for the CDR3 is TGTGCCAGCAGAACCGGGACAGGGGTTTCACCCCTCCACTTT. The encoded protein is CASRTGTGVSPLHF.

The gene calls are TRBV28 and TRBJ2-7, with 11 positions matching TRBD1. V lost 7 bases to trimming and J lost 3 bases; unmatched junction nucleotides: 26. Germline CDR1 reads MDHEN; CDR2 reads SYDVKM. CDR3 length equals 21 residues. The CDR3 spells CASIRFRGQGGGLPGLYEQYF. Written as DNA, the CDR3 is TGTGCCAGCATTCGGTTCAGGGGACAGGGGGGAGGACTTCCAGGCCTCTACGAGCAGTACTTC.

Concerning this clone: A junction end diverges from the germline sequence, so it may reflect a read error. CDR3 residues: CASSREGAGGPNERYF. CDR3 nucleotides: TGTGCCAGCAGCCGTGAGGGAGCGGGAGGGCCCAACGAGCGGTACTTC. The chain uses TRBV7-9 and TRBJ2-7; TRBD2 matches at 10 bases. The germline V gene encodes CDR1 SEHNR and CDR2 FQNEAQ (reference sequence). This CDR3 region has 16 residues. The variable domain in full, completed from reference TRBV7-9 and TRBJ2-7, reads DTGVSQNPRHKITKRGQNVTFRCDPISEHNRLYWYRQTLGQGPEFLTYFQNEAQLEKSRLLSDRFSAERPKGSFSTLEIQRTEQGDSAMYLCASSREGAGGPNERYFGPGTRLTVT.

V gene TRBV5-4 combines with J gene TRBJ1-2, with 11 bases that match TRBD1. Germline values: CDR1 SGHNT, CDR2 YYREEE (reference sequence). V lost 4 bases and J lost 3; bases outside the gene matches: 2. This CDR3 has 14 amino acids. CDR3 in DNA: TGTGCCAGCAGCAAGGGACAGGGGGACTATGGCTACACCTTC. Protein sequence: CASSKGQGDYGYTF.

The rearrangement joins TRBV5-4 to TRBJ2-1, with 11 bases that match TRBD2. Trimming took 4 bases from V and 6 from J; bases not matched to a gene: 12. This CDR3 region has 17 residues. Germline V gene sequence: CDR1 SGHNT, CDR2 YYREEE (reference sequence). The CDR3 DNA reads TGTGCCAGCAGCCACCGAATGTGGCTAGCGGGGGGCAATGAGCAGTTCTTC. Translating it yields CASSHRMWLAGGNEQFF.